This T cell receptor beta chain is from a study of cytomegalovirus exposure and HLA in healthy donors. Broader study findings: A further, later analysis showed that HLA-associated TCR beta chains (compared with equally common others) were more clonally expanded. A few V segments could not be told apart, such as TRBV6-2 and TRBV6-3, and were left out. Later genetic work tied a missense DCLRE1C variant to beta-chain V and J trimming. Confirmation in vitro established that a few CMV-associated chains were specific for CMV antigens.

Concerning this clone itself: The antigen is undetermined.

Primers included in the PCR were 60 Vbeta and 13 Jbeta primers. Clones were read by immunoSEQ multiplex PCR, and TCRdb kept only the in-frame ones, dropping some. The listing records roughly 220,000 clones. CDR1 is MGHRA, CDR2 YSYEKL, per germline. The CDR3 has 12 amino acids. Deletions cut 4 bases from V and 4 bases from J, with 4 bases between. Sequences were obtained from PBMCs. The chain carries TRBV4-1 and TRBJ1-4; D remains unclear. This receptor was identified in a girl aged 2 to 9 in good health and CMV-seropositive. CDR3 protein: CASSRLNEKLFF. The CDR3 nucleotides read TGCGCCAGCAGCCGTCTTAATGAAAAACTGTTTTTT.